This TCR beta chain was captured in a study of T cells after yellow fever vaccination. TCRdb independently ran MiXCR on the 5' RACE reads; one entry per CDR3 protein. The table lists roughly 74,000 distinct CDR3 sequences, approximately 7% of them singletons. The V end lost 4 bases, the J end lost 2 bases, and 7 bases lay between the germline ends. The CDR3 is 13 amino acids. Germline values: CDR1 MNHEY, CDR2 SVGAGI. This chain links TRBV6-5 with TRBJ2-3; no definite D call. The sequence derives from a man between 18 and 29 years old who received the YFV17D yellow fever vaccine. The specimen was CD8+ T cells sorted from PBMCs, collected about 5 days after the first yellow fever vaccination. The CDR3 protein is CASSFGFTDTQYF. In nucleotides, the CDR3 is TGTGCCAGCAGTTTTGGTTTCACAGATACGCAGTATTTT.